This T cell receptor (beta chain) appears in the sequencing data of a study of cytomegalovirus exposure and HLA in healthy donors. Regarding this clone: Its antigen is not identified.

Samples came from healthy bone marrow donors. Whereas donors were nominally healthy upon sampling, unrecorded immune exposures were probable. PCR primers comprised 60 Vbeta and 13 Jbeta primers. TCRdb's copy holds only in-frame clones and misses some; the assay was immunoSEQ multiplex PCR. The sample comprises 190,000 or so clones, roughly four fifths of which are singletons, and about 0.094% rests with the top ten. This CDR3 contains 16 residues. The germline CDR1 and CDR2 sequences are KGHSH and LQKENI. The V gene lost 2 bases and the J gene lost 8 bases, with 21 bases spanning the gap. Study results and caveats: In a later analysis, approximately 15,000 TCR beta sequences were associated with HLA alleles at 0.05 false discovery rate. TCR beta sequences reportedly predicted the HLA-A and HLA-B alleles of most subjects accurately.

The gene calls are TRBV18 and TRBJ1-2, with D maybe TRBD1 (6 bases). The receptor was isolated from a boy aged 2 to 10 in good health and CMV-seronegative. Sequences were obtained from PBMCs. As DNA, the CDR3 is TGTGCCAGCTCACCAGATCGAGGGGGTTGGGTCTACGGCTACACCTTC. This codes for CASSPDRGGWVYGYTF.